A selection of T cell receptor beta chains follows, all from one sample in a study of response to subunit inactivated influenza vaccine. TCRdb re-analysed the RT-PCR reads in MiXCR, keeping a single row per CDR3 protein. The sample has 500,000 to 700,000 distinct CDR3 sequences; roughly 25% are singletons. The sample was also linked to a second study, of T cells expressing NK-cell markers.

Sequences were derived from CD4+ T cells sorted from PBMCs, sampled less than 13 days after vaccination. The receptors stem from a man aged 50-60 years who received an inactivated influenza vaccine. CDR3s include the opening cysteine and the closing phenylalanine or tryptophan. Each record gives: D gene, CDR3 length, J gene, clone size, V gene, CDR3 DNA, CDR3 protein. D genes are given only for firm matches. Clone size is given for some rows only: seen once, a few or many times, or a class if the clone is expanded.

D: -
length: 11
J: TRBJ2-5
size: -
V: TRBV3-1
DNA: TGTGCCAGCATGGTCCAAGAGACCCAGTACTTC
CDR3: CASMVQETQYF

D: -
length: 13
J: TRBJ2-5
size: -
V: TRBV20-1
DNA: TGCAGTGCTAGAGTACGACAGCGTGAGACCCAGTACTTC
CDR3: CSARVRQRETQYF

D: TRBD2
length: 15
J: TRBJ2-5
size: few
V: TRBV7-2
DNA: TGTGCCAGCAGCTCCTTACTAGCGGGGGGAGGGACCCAGTACTTC
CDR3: CASSSLLAGGGTQYF

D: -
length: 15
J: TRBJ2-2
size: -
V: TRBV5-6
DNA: TGTGCCAGCAGCTTTGGTCTTTTTTCCACCGGGGAGCTGTTTTTT
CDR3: CASSFGLFSTGELFF

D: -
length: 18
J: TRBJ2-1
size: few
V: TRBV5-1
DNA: TGCGCCAGCAGCACAGGATCTGAGGCGGCCAGCTCCTACAATGAGCAGTTCTTC
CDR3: CASSTGSEAASSYNEQFF

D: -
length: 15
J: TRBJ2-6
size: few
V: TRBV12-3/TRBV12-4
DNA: TGTGCCAGCAGTTTTTCAGGGTCTGGGGCCAACGTCCTGACTTTC
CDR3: CASSFSGSGANVLTF

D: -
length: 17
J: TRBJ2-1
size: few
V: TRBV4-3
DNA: TGCGCCAGCAGCCAAGGAACAGCTAGTAGCTCCTACAATGAGCAGTTCTTC
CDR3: CASSQGTASSSYNEQFF

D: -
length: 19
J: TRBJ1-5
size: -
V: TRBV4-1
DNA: TGCGCCAGCAGCCCCACAACGAAAACGACACGGCCAAGCAATCAGCCCCAGCATTTT
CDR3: CASSPTTKTTRPSNQPQHF

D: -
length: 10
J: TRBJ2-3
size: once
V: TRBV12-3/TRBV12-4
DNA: TGTGCCACCTACCTTGATACGCAGTATTTT
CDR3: CATYLDTQYF

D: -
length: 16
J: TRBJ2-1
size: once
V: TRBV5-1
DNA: TGCGCCAGCAGCTTGTATGGAGGGGCTTTATCGGATGAGCAGTTCTTC
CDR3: CASSLYGGALSDEQFF

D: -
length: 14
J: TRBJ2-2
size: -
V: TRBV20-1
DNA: TGCAGTGCAAACACGGGCTTTAGGTCCGGGGAGCTGTTTTTT
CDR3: CSANTGFRSGELFF

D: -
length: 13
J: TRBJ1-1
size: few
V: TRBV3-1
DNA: TGTGCCAGCAGCCAGGTCGGGTACACTGAAGCTTTCTTT
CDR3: CASSQVGYTEAFF

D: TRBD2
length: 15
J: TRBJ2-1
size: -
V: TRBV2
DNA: TGTGCCAGCAGTCCGACTAGCGTCTCCTACAATGAGCAGTTCTTC
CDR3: CASSPTSVSYNEQFF

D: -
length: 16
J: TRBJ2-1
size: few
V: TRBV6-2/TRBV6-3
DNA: TGTGCCAGCAGTGAGCCCCGGGGCACCCGAGGCCCAAGGAAGTTCTTC
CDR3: CASSEPRGTRGPRKFF

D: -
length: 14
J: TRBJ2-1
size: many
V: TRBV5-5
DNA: TGTGCCAGCAGCTTCGACACTAGTTGGAGTGAGCAGTTCTTC
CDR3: CASSFDTSWSEQFF

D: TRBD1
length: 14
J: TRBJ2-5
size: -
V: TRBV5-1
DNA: TGCGCCAGCAGCGCGGACAGGGCACAAGAGACCCAGTACTTC
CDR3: CASSADRAQETQYF

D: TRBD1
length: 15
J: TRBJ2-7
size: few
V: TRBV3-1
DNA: TGTGCCAGCAGCCTAGAACCCGACAGGGCCCACGAGCAGTACTTC
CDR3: CASSLEPDRAHEQYF

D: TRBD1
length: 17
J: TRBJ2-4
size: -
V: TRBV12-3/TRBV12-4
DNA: TGTGCCAGCAGTTTAGGGACAGGGTTTGTGGCCAAAAACATTCAGTACTTC
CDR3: CASSLGTGFVAKNIQYF

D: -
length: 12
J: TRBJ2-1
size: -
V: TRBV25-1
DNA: TGTGCCAGCAGTGAAACGGGATTCACGCAGTTCTTC
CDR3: CASSETGFTQFF

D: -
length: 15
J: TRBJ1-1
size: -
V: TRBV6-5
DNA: TGTGCCAGCAGTTACGGGGGAGGAGGGGTCACTGAAGCTTTCTTT
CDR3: CASSYGGGGVTEAFF

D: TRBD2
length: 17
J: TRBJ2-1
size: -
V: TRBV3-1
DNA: TGTGCCAGCAGCCCACAACTAGCTAGCGGATCCTACAATGAGCAGTTCTTC
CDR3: CASSPQLASGSYNEQFF

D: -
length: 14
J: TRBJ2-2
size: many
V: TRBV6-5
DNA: TGTGCCAGCAGTTACTCGGAAGTCTTAGGGGAGCTGTTTTTT
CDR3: CASSYSEVLGELFF

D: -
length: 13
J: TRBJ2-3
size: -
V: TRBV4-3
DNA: TGCGCCAGCAGCCAAGAGGACTTCTCTACGCAGTATTTT
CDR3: CASSQEDFSTQYF

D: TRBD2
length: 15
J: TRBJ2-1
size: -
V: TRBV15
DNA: TGTGCCACCAGCAGAGTAGGGACTAGCGGGGGGATGCAGTTCTTC
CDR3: CATSRVGTSGGMQFF

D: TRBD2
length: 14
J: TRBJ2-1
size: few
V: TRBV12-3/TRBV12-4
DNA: TGTGCCAGCAGTTTAGGCGGGGGGGCCGATGAGCAGTTCTTC
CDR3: CASSLGGGADEQFF

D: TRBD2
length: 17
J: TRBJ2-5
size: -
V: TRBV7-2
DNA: TGTGCCAGCAGCTCACCCTGGGATCGGGAGGTACAAGAGACCCAGTACTTC
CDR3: CASSSPWDREVQETQYF

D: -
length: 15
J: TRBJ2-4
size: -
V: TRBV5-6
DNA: TGTGCCAGCAGAAGAGGGCCGGGAGCCAAAAACATTCAGTACTTC
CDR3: CASRRGPGAKNIQYF

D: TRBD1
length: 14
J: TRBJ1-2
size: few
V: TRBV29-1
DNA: TGCAGCGTTGAGGGGACAGGGACGGATTTTGGCTACACCTTC
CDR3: CSVEGTGTDFGYTF

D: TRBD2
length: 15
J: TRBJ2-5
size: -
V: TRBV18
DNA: TGTGCCAGCTCACCACCGAACCGGGAGGGAGAGACCCAGTACTTC
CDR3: CASSPPNREGETQYF

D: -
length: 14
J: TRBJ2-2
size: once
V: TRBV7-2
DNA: TGTGCCAGCAGGTTAAGCGGCGGAACCGGGGAGCTGTTTTTT
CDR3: CASRLSGGTGELFF

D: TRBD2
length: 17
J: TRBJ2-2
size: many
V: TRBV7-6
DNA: TGTGCCAGCAGCCCCCTACTAGCGGGAGGCAATCCCGGGGAGCTGTTTTTT
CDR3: CASSPLLAGGNPGELFF

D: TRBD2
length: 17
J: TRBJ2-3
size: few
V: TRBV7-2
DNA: TGTGCCAGCAGCTTGCTAGCGGGTAGCGCGGCGGCAGATACGCAGTATTTT
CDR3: CASSLLAGSAAADTQYF

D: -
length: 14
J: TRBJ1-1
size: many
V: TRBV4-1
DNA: TGCGCCAGCAGCCAAGCGGACGGATACACTGAAGCTTTCTTT
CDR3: CASSQADGYTEAFF

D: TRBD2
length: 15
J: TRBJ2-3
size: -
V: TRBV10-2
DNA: TGCGCCAGCAGTGACATCCTAGCGGGGTCTTCTACGCAGTATTTT
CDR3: CASSDILAGSSTQYF

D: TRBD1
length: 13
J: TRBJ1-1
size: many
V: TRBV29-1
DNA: TGCAGCGTCGGGACAGGGGGGAACACTGAAGCTTTCTTT
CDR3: CSVGTGGNTEAFF

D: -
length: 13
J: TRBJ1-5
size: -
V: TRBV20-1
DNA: TGCAGTGCTAGGTTGGGGTGGAGGCAGCCCCAGCATTTT
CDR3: CSARLGWRQPQHF

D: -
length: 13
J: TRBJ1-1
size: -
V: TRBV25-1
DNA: TGTGCCAGCAGCGTAGACACGAACACTGAAGCTTTCTTT
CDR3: CASSVDTNTEAFF

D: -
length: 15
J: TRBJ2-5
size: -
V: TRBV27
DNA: TGTGCCAGCAGTCCCCGGTTGGGGAGCGGAGAGACCCAGTACTTC
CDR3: CASSPRLGSGETQYF

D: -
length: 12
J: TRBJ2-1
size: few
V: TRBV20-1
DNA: TGCAGTGCTAGTAATGCGGGATATGAGCAGTTCTTC
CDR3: CSASNAGYEQFF

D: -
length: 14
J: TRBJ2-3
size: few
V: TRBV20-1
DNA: TGCAGCCTTTTGTGGCAGGGAAGCACAGATACGCAGTATTTT
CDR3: CSLLWQGSTDTQYF

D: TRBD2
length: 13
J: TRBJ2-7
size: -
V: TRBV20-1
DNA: TGCAGTGCCATGACTAGCGGGATCTACGAGCAGTACTTC
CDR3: CSAMTSGIYEQYF

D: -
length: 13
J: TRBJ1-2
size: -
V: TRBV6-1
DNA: TGTGCCAGCAGTGCACAGGGCGTGGGCGGCTACACCTTC
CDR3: CASSAQGVGGYTF